The text below deals with one T cell receptor (beta chain). Antigen specificity is unknown. This sample stems from a study of T cell repertoires in cytomegalovirus infection. Study-wide background: Indications came from public TCR beta signatures; they pointed to CMV infection and to a matching HLA type.

TCRdb re-called the reads with MiXCR, one entry per CDR3 protein. The sample has some 200,000 distinct CDR3 sequences; roughly a fifth are singletons. Points from the study as a whole: The cumulative frequency of public TCR beta families distinguished individuals who carried CMV together with the relevant HLA.

The CDR3 is 17 amino acids. The germline CDR1 and CDR2 sequences are MNHNY and SVGAGI (reference sequence). V was pared by 4 bases and J by 2 bases, with 12 bases of the junction left unmatched. The specimen was PBMCs. This clonotype originated in a human donor in good health (CMV status not recorded). Some clones in this sample may be carry-over from other donors' samples. The V and J genes are TRBV6-6 and TRBJ2-5, with TRBD2 matching over 8 bases. CDR3 residues: CASSFHGRAFLQETQYF. The CDR3 nucleotides read TGTGCCAGCAGTTTTCACGGGAGGGCCTTCTTACAAGAGACCCAGTACTTC.